A single sample is the source of the 7 T cell receptor beta chains below, sequenced in a study of T cell changes during pregnancy in multiple sclerosis. Data came from immunoSEQ multiplex PCR; TCRdb stores just in-frame clones and leaves some out. The sample contains some 140,000 clones, roughly 97% of which appear only once. The specimen was peripheral blood, collected after pregnancy. Receptors originate from a female donor with multiple sclerosis, enrolled in a pregnancy study.

This chain uses TRBV23-1 with TRBJ2-2; 13 bases match TRBD2. TRBV23-1 carries the ORF label, with uncertain function. Trimming took 8 bases from V and 6 from J; bases not matched to a gene: 15. This CDR3 comprises 18 residues. Here the CDR3 DNA reads TGCGCCAGCCTAAAACTAGCGGGAGGGCCGTCCTGGTCCGGGGAGCTGTTTTTT. It specifies CASLKLAGGPSWSGELFF.

The chain has TRBV5-1 and TRBJ1-1, with a tentative D call TRBD1 (5 bases). V lost 4 bases and J 1 base, leaving 14 bases between the germline ends. Germline CDR1 reads SGHRS; CDR2 reads YFSETQ. The CDR3 extends over 15 amino acids. CDR3 region: CASSLYTGRNTEAFF. For the CDR3, the DNA is TGCGCCAGCAGCCTCTATACAGGCCGGAACACTGAAGCTTTCTTT.

The chain carries TRBV6-5 and TRBJ2-1; D is perhaps TRBD2 (6 bases). The germline V gene has CDR1 MNHEY and CDR2 SVGAGI. V lost 6 bases, J lost 7 bases, and 13 bases lay in between. The CDR3 length is 13 residues. The CDR3 bases are TGTGCCAGCAGAAGCGGGTACGTTAATGAGCAGTTCTTC. Protein: CASRSGYVNEQFF.

DNA for the CDR3: TGTGCCAGCAGTTGGATACAGGGGAATCAGCCCCAGCATTTT. Its protein is CASSWIQGNQPQHF. The chain joins TRBV28 to TRBJ1-5; 7 bases are shared with TRBD1. The CDR3 has 14 amino acids. Trimming took 4 bases from V and 4 from J; bases not matched to a gene: 4. Germline-derived CDR1 and CDR2 are MDHEN and SYDVKM.

V gene TRBV27 combines with J gene TRBJ2-2; D might be TRBD2 (5 bases). Germline CDR1 MNHEY, CDR2 SMNVEV (reference sequence). This CDR3 region has 15 residues. V was shortened by 4 bases and J by 4 bases, with 13 bases between the two germline ends. CDR3: CASSSSILSTGELFF. Here the CDR3 DNA reads TGTGCCAGCAGTTCTAGCATTTTAAGCACCGGGGAGCTGTTTTTT.

The J gene is TRBJ1-4, the V gene TRBV6-1; weak D call: TRBD1 (5 bases). With 0 bases removed from V and 3 bases from J, the gap between germline ends came to 8 bases. The CDR3 runs to 15 residues. Germline V CDR1 and CDR2: MNHNS, SASEGT. The DNA for the CDR3 is TGTGCCAGCAGTGAAGCGCCAGGGTCTAATGAAAAACTGTTTTTT. This sequence encodes CASSEAPGSNEKLFF.

This clone was detected only once. The rearrangement joins TRBV9 to TRBJ2-7; 7 bases are a match to TRBD2. The CDR3 runs 15 residues. V lost 0 bases and J lost 1; bases outside the gene matches: 4. Looked up from germline, CDR1 is SGDLS and CDR2 is YYNGEE. CDR3 sequence (DNA): TGTGCCAGCAGCGTAGCGGCTAGCGGATCCTACGAGCAGTACTTC. It is translated as CASSVAASGSYEQYF.